A selection of T cell receptor beta chains follows, all from one sample in a study of cytomegalovirus exposure and HLA in healthy donors. Data came from immunoSEQ multiplex PCR; TCRdb stores just in-frame clones and leaves some out. Found here are over 150,000 clones, around 80% of them singletons; the top ten hold less than 15%. The material sequenced was PBMCs. Every receptor here comes from a woman in her 50s in good health and CMV-seropositive. Both conserved end residues are part of each CDR3. The order of the fields is J gene, D gene, V gene, CDR3 DNA, CDR3 protein. D genes are given only for firm matches.

TRBJ2-3,TRBD2,TRBV7-8,TGTGCCAGCAGACTGAGCGGGGGGCCTGCAGATACGCAGTATTTT,CASRLSGGPADTQYF
TRBJ1-6,.,TRBV18,TGTGCCAGCTCACCACGAGGCGTGCAAAATTCACCCCTCCACTTT,CASSPRGVQNSPLHF
TRBJ1-5,TRBD1,TRBV15,TGTGCCACTACCCGGGACAGGGATCAGCCCCAGCATTTT,CATTRDRDQPQHF
TRBJ1-1,TRBD1,TRBV5-6,TGTGCCAGCAGCACCGGGACAGGGTGGAGCACTGAAGCTTTCTTT,CASSTGTGWSTEAFF
TRBJ1-1,TRBD1,TRBV10-1,TGCGCCAGCAGTGAGTCCGGGACAGGGAACACTGAAGCTTTCTTT,CASSESGTGNTEAFF
TRBJ1-5,TRBD1,TRBV19,TGTGCCAGTAGTATAGCGGACAGGGCGGGACAGCCCCAGCATTTT,CASSIADRAGQPQHF
TRBJ2-7,.,TRBV27,TGTGCCAGCAGTTTACCCGGGGGTTTCGAGCAGTACTTC,CASSLPGGFEQYF
TRBJ2-7,TRBD1,TRBV27,TGTGCCAGCAGTGTCCGGGACAGGGGTGGGGAGCAGTACTTC,CASSVRDRGGEQYF
TRBJ1-1,.,TRBV5-6,TGTGCCAGCAGCTTGGGGACTTCCATGAACACTGAAGCTTTCTTT,CASSLGTSMNTEAFF
TRBJ2-5,TRBD2,TRBV5-1,TGCGCCAGCACGACTAGCGGGGGGCCCGGCCAAGAGACCCAGTACTTC,CASTTSGGPGQETQYF
TRBJ1-4,TRBD1,TRBV6-1,TGTGCCAGCAGTGGACAGGGTACAACTAATGAAAAACTGTTTTTT,CASSGQGTTNEKLFF
TRBJ1-4,.,TRBV11-2,TGTGCCAGCAGCTTAGGTAGCACTAATGAAAAACTGTTTTTT,CASSLGSTNEKLFF